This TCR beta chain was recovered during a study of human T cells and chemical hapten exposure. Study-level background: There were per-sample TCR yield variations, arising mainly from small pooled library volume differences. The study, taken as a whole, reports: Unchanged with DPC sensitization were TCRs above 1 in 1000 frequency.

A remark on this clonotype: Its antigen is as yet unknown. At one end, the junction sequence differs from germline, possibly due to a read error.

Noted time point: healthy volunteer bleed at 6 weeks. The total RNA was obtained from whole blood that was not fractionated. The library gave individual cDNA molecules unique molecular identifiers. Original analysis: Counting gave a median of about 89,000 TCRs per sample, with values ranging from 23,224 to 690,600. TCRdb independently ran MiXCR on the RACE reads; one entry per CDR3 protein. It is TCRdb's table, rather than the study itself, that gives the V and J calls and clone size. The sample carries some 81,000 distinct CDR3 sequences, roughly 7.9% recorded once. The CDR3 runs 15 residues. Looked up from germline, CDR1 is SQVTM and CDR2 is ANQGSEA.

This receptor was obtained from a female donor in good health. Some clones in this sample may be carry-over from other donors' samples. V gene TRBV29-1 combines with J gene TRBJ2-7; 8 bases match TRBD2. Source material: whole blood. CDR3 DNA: TGCAGCGTTGAAGATACCGGGGGGGGCTCCAACGAGCAGTACTTC. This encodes CSVEDTGGGSNEQYF.